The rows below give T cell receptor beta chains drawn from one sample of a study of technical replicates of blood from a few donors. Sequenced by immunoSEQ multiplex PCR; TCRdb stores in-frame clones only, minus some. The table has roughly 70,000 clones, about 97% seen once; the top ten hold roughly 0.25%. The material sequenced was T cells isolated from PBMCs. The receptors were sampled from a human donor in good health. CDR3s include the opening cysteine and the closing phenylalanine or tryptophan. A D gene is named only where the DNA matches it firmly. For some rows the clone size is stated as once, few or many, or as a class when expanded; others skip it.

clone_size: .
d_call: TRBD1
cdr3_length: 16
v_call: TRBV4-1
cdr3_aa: CASSQGTGEWGYGYTF

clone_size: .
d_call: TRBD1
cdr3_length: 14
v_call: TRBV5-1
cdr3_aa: CASSLDRGGEKLFF

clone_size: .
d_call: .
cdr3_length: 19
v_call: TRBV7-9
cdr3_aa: CASSPIGVRTDYWGTEAFF

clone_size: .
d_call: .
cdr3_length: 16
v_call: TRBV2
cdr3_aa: CASSDIPDIMNTEAFF

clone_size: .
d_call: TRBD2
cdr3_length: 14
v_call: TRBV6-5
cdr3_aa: CASSYLTGDYQQFF

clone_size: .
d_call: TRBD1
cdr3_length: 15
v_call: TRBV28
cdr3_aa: CASSRTGGYSEKLFF

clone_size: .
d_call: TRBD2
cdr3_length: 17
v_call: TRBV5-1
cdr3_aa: CASSLILAGGVGGELFF

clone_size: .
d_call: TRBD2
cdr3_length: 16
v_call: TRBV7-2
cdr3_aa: CASILAGGANTGELFF

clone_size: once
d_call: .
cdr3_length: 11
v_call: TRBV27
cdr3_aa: CASSPGDTQYF

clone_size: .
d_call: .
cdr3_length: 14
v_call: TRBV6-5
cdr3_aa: CASSYSQGITEAFF

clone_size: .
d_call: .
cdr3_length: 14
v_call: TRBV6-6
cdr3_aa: CASSYPRAGDTQYF

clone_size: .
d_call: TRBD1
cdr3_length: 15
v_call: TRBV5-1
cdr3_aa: CASSQDRIEGNTIYF

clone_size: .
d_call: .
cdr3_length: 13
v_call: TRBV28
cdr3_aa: CASSLDSQETQYF

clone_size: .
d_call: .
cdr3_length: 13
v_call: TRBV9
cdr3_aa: CASSVALSYEQYF

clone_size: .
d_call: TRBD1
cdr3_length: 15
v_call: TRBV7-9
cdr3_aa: CASTPPRGLHYGYTF

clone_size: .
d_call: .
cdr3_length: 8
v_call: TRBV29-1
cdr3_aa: CSVGHAFF

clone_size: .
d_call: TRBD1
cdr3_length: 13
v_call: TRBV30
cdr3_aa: CAWSVRDSYGYTF

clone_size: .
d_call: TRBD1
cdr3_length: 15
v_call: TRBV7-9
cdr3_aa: CASSYRTGVYEKLFF

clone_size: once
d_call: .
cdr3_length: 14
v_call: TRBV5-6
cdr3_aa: CASSSGGVGDEQFF

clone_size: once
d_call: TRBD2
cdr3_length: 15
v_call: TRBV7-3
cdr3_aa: CASSRLAGSLDTQYF

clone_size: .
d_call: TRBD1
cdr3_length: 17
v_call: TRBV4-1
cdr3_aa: CASSRPGQGGENTEAFF

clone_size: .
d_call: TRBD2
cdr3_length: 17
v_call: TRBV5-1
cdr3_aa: CASSLEISGSAYNEQFF

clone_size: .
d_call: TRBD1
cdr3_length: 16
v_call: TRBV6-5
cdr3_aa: CASSYSTGQRLYEQYF

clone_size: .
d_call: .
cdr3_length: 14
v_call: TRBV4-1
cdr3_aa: CASSQGSRDTEAFF

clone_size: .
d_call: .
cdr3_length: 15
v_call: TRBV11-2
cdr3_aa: CASSPVGAGLYEQYF

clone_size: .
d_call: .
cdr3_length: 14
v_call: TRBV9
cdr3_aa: CASSVDGGLQPQHF

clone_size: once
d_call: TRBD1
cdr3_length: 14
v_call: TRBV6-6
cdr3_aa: CASSLPTGGGEQYF

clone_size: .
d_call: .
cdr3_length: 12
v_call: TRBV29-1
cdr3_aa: CSVDGDVNREYF

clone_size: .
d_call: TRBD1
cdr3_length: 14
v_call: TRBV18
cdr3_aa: CASSREGDSTEAFF